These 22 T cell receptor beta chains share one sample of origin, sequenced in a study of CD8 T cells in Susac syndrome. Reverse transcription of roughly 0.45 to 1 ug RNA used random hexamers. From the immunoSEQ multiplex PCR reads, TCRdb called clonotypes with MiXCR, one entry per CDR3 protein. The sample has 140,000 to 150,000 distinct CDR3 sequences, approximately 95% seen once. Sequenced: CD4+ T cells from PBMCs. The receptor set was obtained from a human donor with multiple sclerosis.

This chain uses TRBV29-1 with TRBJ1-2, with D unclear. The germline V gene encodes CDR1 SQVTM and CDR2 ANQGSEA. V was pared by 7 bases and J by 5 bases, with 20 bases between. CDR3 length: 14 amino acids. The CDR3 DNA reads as TGCAGCGCCCCAACGGGGAAAGGCCCTTATGGCTACACCTTC. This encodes CSAPTGKGPYGYTF. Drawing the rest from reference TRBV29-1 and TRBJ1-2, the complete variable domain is SAVISQKPSRDICQRGTSLTIQCQVDSQVTMMFWYRQQPGQSLTLIATANQGSEATYESGFVIDKFPISRPNLTFSTLTVSNMSPEDSSIYLCSAPTGKGPYGYTFGSGTRLTVV.

CDR3: CATSDQGTRNEQFF. CDR3 in DNA: TGTGCCACCAGTGACCAAGGGACACGGAATGAGCAGTTCTTC. The chain couples TRBV24-1 to TRBJ2-1; tentatively, D is TRBD1 (6 bases). CDR3 size: 14 residues. Looked up from germline, CDR1 is KGHDR and CDR2 is SFDVKD. Deletions cut 4 bases from V and 7 bases from J, with 13 bases between.

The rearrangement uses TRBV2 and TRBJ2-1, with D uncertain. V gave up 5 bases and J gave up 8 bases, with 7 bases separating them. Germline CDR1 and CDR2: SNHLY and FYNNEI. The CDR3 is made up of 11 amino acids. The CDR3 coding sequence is TGTGCCAGCAGTCCGTACCATGAGCAGTTCTTC. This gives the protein CASSPYHEQFF.

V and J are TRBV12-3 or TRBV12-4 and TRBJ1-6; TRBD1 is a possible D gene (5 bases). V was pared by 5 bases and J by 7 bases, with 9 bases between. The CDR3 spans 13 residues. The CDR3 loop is CASSLGRNSPLHF. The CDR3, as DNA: TGTGCCAGCAGTCTGGGACGGAATTCACCCCTCCACTTT.

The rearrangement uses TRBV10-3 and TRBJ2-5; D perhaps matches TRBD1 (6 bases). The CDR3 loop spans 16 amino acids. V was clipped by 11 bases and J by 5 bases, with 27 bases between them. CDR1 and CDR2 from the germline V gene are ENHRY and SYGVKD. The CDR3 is CAASNTAGASGETQYF. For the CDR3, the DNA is TGTGCCGCCTCGAATACGGCAGGGGCCTCGGGGGAGACCCAGTACTTC.

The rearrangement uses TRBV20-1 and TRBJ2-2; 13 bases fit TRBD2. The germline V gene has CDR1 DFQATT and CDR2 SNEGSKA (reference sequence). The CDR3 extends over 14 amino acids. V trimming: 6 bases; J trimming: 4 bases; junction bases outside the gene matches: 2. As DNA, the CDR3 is TGCAGTGCCGGGACTAGCGGGACCACCGGGGAGCTGTTTTTT. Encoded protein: CSAGTSGTTGELFF.

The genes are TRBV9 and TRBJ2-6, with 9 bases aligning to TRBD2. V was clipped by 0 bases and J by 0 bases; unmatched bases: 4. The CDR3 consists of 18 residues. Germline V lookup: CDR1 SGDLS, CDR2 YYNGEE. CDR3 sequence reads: CASSVVAGALSGANVLTF. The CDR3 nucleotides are TGTGCCAGCAGCGTAGTAGCGGGGGCGCTCTCTGGGGCCAACGTCCTGACTTTC.

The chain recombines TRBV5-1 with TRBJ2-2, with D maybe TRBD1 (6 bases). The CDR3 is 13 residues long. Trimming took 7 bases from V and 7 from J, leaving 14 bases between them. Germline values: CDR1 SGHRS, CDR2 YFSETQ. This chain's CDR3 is CASVAGVSGELFF. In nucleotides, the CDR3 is TGCGCCAGCGTAGCAGGGGTGAGCGGGGAGCTGTTTTTT.

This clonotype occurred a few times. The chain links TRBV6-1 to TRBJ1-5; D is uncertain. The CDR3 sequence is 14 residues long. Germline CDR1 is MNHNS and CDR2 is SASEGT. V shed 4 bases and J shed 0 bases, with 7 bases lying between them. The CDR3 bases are TGTGCCAGCAGTGCAGCCCATAGCAATCAGCCCCAGCATTTT. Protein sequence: CASSAAHSNQPQHF.

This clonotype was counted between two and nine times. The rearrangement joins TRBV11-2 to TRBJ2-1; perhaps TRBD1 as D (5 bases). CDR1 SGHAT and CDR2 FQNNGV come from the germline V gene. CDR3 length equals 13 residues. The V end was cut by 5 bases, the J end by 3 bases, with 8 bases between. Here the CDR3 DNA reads TGTGCCAGCAGCGTACAGGTCTACAATGAGCAGTTCTTC. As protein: CASSVQVYNEQFF.

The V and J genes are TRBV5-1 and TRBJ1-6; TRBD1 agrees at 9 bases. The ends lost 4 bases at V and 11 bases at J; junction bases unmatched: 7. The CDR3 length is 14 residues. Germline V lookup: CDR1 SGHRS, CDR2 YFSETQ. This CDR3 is CASSTGQGNPPLHF. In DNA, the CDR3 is TGCGCCAGCAGCACGGGACAGGGTAACCCACCCCTCCACTTT.

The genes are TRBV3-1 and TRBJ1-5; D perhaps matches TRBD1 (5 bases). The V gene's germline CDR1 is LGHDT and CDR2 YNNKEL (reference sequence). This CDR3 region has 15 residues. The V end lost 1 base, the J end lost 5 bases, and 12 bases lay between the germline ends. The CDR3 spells CASSQAEAGHQPQHF. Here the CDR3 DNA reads TGTGCCAGCAGCCAAGCCGAGGCAGGGCATCAGCCCCAGCATTTT.

CDR3 in DNA: TGTGCCAGCAGTTCCCCGGGTCTCAGCTCCTACGAGCAGTACTTC. It specifies CASSSPGLSSYEQYF. This chain links TRBV27 with TRBJ2-7, with D hard to call. Between the trimmed V and J ends, which lost 4 bases and 0 bases, there was a span of 13 bases. The CDR3 loop spans 15 amino acids. CDR1 and CDR2 (germline): MNHEY, SMNVEV (reference sequence).

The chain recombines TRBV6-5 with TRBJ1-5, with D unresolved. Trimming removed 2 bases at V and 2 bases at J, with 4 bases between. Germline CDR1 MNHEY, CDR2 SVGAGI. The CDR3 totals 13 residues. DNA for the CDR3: TGTGCCAGCAGTTACCAGGGCAATCAGCCCCAGCATTTT. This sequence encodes CASSYQGNQPQHF.

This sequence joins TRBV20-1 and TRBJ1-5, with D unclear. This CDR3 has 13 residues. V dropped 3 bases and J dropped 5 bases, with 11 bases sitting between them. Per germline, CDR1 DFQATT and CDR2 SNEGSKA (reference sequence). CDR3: CSASRTPDQPQHF. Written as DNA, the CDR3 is TGCAGTGCTAGTAGGACTCCCGATCAGCCCCAGCATTTT.

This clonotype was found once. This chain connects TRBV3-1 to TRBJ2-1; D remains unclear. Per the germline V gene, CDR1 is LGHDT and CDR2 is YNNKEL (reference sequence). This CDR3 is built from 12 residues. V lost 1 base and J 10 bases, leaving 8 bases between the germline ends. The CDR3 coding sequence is TGTGCCAGCAGCCAAGTAGGGTTAGAGCAGTTCTTC. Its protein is CASSQVGLEQFF.

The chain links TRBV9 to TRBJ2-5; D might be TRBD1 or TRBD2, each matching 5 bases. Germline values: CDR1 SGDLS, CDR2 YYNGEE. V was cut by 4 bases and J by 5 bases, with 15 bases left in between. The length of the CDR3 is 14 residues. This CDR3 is CASSPGPNWETQYF. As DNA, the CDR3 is TGTGCCAGCAGCCCGGGACCTAATTGGGAGACCCAGTACTTC.

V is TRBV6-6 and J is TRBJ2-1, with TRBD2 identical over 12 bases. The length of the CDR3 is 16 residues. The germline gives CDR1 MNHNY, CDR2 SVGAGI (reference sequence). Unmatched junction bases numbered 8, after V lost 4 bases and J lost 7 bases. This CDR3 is CASSSPSGGAFNEQFF. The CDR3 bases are TGTGCCAGCAGTTCCCCTAGCGGGGGGGCCTTTAATGAGCAGTTCTTC.

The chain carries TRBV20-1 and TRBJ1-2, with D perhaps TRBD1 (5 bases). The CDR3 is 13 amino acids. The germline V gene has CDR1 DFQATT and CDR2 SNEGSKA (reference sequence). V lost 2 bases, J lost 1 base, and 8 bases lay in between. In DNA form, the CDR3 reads TGCAGTGCTAGAATTGACAGTAACTATGGCTACACCTTC. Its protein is CSARIDSNYGYTF.

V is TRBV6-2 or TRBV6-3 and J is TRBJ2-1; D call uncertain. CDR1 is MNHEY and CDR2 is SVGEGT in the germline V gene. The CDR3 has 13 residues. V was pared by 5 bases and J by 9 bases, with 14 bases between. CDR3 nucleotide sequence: TGTGCCAGCAGTCCCGTCCTACGTGGTGAGCAGTTCTTC. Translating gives CASSPVLRGEQFF.

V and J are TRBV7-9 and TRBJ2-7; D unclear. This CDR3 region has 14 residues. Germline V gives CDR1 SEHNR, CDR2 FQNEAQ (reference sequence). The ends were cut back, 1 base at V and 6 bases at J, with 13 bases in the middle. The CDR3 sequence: CASSLVRPLLEQYF. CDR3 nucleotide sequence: TGTGCCAGCAGCTTAGTACGACCTCTCCTCGAGCAGTACTTC. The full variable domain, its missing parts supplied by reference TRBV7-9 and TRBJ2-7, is DTGVSQNPRHKITKRGQNVTFRCDPISEHNRLYWYRQTLGQGPEFLTYFQNEAQLEKSRLLSDRFSAERPKGSFSTLEIQRTEQGDSAMYLCASSLVRPLLEQYFGPGTRLTVT.

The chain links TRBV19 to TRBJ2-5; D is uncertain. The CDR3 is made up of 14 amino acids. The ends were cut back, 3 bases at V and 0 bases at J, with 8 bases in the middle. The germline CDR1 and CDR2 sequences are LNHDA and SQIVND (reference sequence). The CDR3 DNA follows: TGTGCCAGTAGTATGGGTGGAAACCAAGAGACCCAGTACTTC. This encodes CASSMGGNQETQYF. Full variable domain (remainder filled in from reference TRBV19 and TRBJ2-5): DGGITQSPKYLFRKEGQNVTLSCEQNLNHDAMYWYRQDPGQGLRLIYYSQIVNDFQKGDIAEGYSVSREKKESFPLTVTSAQKNPTAFYLCASSMGGNQETQYFGPGTRLLVL.